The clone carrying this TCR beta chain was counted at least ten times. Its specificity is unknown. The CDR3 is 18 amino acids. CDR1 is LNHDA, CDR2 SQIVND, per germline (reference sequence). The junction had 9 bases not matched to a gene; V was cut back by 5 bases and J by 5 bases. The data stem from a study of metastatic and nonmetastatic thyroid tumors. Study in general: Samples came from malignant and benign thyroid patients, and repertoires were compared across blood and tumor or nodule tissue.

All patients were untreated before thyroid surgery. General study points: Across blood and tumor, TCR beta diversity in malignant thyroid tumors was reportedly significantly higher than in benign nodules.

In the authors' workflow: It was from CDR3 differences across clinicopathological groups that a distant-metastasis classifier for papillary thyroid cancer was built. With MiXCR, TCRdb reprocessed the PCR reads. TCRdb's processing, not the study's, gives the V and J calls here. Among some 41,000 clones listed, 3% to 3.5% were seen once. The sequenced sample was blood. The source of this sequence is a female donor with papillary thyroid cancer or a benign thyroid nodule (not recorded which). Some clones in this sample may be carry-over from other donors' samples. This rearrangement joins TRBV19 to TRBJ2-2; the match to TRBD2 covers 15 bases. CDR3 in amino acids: CASSFRTSGRARTGELFF. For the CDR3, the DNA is TGTGCCAGTAGTTTTCGGACTAGCGGGAGGGCCCGGACCGGGGAGCTGTTTTTT. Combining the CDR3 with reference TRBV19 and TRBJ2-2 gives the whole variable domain DGGITQSPKYLFRKEGQNVTLSCEQNLNHDAMYWYRQDPGQGLRLIYYSQIVNDFQKGDIAEGYSVSREKKESFPLTVTSAQKNPTAFYLCASSFRTSGRARTGELFFGEGSRLTVL.